This T cell receptor beta chain is from a study of shared clonotypes between healthy human individuals. Terminally differentiated effector memory CD45RA+ cells were left out of the naive CD8 fraction, which was CD45RO-negative and positively selected for CCR7. Only in-frame clones appear in the TCRdb table, and some are missing; sequencing was by immunoSEQ multiplex PCR. The repertoire has 800,000 or so clones, roughly 96% of them found once; the top ten carry less than 0.25%. The CDR3 has 17 amino acids. V was trimmed by 0 bases and J by 5 bases, leaving 19 bases between them. Germline V gives CDR1 SEHNR, CDR2 FQNEAQ (reference sequence).

The chain recombines TRBV7-9 with TRBJ2-5; tentative D call: TRBD2 (6 bases). The sample consisted of naive CD8+ T cells sorted from blood. The clonotype comes from a man aged 25-45 years in good health. The CDR3 nucleotides read TGTGCCAGCAGCTTAGCAAGCCCAGCGGAACGGGGGGAGACCCAGTACTTC. It yields the protein CASSLASPAERGETQYF.